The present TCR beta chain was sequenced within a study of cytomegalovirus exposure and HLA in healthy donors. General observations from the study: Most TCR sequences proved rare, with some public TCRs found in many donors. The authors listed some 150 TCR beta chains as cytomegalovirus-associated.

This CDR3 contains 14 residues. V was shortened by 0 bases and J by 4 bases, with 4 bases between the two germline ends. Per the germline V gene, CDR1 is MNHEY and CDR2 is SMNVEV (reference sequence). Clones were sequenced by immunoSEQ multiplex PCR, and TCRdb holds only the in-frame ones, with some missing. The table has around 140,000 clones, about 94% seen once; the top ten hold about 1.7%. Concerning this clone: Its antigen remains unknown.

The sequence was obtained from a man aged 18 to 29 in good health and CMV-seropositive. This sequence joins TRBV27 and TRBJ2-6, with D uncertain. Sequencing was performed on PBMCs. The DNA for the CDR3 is TGTGCCAGCAGTTTATCGTCGGGGGCCAACGTCCTGACTTTC. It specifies CASSLSSGANVLTF.